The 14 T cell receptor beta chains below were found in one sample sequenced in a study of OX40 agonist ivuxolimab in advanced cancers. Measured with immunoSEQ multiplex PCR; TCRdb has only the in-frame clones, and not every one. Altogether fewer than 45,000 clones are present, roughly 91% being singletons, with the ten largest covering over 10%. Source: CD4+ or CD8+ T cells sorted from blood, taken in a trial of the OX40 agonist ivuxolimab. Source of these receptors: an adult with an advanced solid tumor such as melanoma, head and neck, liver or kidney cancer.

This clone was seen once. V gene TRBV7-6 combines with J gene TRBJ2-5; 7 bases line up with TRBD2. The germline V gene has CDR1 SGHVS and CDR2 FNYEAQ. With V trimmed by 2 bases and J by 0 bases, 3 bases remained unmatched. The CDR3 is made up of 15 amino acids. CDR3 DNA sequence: TGTGCCAGCAGCTTACTAGCGGAGTACCAAGAGACCCAGTACTTC. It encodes CASSLLAEYQETQYF. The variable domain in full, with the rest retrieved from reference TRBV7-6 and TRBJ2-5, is GAGVSQSPRYKVTKRGQDVALRCDPISGHVSLYWYRQALGQGPEFLTYFNYEAQQDKSGLPNDRFSAERPEGSISTLTIQRTEQRDSAMYRCASSLLAEYQETQYFGPGTRLLVL.

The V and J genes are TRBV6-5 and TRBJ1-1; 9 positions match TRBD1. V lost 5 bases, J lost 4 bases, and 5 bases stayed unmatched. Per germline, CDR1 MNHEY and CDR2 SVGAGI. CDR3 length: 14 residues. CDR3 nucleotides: TGTGCCAGCAGTCCTACGACAGGGGGCACTGAAGCTTTCTTT. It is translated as CASSPTTGGTEAFF.

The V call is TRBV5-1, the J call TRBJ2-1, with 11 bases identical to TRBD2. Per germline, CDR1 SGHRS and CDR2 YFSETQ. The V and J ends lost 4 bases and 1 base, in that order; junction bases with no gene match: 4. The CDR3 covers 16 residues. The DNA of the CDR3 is TGCGCCAGCAGCCCCTGGACTAGCGGGTCCTACAATGAGCAGTTCTTC. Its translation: CASSPWTSGSYNEQFF.

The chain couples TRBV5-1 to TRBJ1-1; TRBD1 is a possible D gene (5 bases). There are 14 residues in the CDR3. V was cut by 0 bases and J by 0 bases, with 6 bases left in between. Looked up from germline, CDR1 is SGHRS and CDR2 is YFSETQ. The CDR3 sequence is CASSLVQVNTEAFF. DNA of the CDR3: TGCGCCAGCAGCTTGGTACAGGTGAACACTGAAGCTTTCTTT.

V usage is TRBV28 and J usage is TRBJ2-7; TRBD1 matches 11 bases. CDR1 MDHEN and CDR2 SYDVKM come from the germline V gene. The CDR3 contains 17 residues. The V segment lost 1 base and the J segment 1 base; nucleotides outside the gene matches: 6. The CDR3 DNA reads TGTGCCAGCAGTTTATCCCTCGGGACAGGGGGATCCTACGAGCAGTACTTC. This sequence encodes CASSLSLGTGGSYEQYF.

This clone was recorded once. The chain's CDR3 is CASSLRFWTSGRTGPYEQYF. The CDR3, as DNA: TGCGCCAGCAGCCTCCGTTTCTGGACTAGCGGGAGAACAGGGCCCTACGAGCAGTACTTC. The V gene is TRBV4-1, the J gene TRBJ2-7; 13 bases line up with TRBD2. Germline V lookup: CDR1 MGHRA, CDR2 YSYEKL. The CDR3 extends over 20 amino acids. V shed 4 bases, J shed 2 bases, and the junction held 17 bases outside the gene matches.

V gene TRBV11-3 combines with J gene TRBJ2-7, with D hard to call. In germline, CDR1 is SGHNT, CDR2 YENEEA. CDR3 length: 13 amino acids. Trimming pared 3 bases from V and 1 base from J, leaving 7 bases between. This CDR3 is CASSLDASYEQYF. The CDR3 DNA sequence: TGTGCCAGCAGCTTGGACGCATCCTACGAGCAGTACTTC.

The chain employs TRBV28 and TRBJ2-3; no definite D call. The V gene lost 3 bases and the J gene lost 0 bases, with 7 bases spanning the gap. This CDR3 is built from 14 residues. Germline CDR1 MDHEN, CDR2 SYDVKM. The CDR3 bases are TGTGCCAGCAGTTTGGTATCAAGCACAGATACGCAGTATTTT. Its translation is CASSLVSSTDTQYF.

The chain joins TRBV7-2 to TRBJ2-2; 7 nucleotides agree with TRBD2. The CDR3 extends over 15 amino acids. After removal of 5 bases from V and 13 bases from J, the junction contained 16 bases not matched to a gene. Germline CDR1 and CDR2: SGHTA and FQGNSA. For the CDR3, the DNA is TGTGCCAGCAGCCCCACTAGCGCTTGGTCCGTGTGGCTGTTTTTT. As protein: CASSPTSAWSVWLFF.

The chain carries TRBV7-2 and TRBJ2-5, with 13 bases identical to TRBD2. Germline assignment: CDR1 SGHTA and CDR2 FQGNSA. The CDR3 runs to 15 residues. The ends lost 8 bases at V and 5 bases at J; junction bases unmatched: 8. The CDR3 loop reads CASLLAGGPVETQYF. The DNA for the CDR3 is TGTGCCAGCTTACTAGCGGGAGGGCCAGTCGAGACCCAGTACTTC.

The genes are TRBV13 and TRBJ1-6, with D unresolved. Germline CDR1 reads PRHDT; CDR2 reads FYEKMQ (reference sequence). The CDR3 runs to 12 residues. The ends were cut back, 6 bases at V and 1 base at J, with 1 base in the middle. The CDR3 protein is CASSSYNSPLHF. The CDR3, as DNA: TGTGCCAGCAGTTCCTATAATTCACCCCTCCACTTT.

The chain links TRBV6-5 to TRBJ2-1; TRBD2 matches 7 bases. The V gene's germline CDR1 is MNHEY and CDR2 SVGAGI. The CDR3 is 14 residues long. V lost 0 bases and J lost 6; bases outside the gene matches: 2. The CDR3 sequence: CASSYSASGNEQFF. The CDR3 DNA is TGTGCCAGCAGTTACTCAGCTAGCGGCAATGAGCAGTTCTTC.

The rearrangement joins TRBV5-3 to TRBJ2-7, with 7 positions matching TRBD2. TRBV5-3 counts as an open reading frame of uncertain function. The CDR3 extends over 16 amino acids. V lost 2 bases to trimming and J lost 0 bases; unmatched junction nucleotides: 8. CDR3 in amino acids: CARSFISGPHSYEQYF. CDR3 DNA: TGTGCCAGAAGCTTCATTAGCGGGCCTCACTCCTACGAGCAGTACTTC.

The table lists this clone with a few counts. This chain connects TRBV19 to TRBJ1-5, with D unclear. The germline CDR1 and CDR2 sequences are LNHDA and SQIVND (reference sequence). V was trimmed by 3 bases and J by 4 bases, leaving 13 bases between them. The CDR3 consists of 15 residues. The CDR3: CASSIPGRINQPQHF. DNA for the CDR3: TGTGCCAGTAGTATCCCCGGACGGATAAATCAGCCCCAGCATTTT.